These 23 T cell receptor beta chains share one sample of origin, sequenced in a study of blood T cell repertoires in COVID-19. Method: immunoSEQ multiplex PCR; TCRdb's copy keeps in-frame clones and lacks some. This sample has about 480,000 clones, with approximately 90% found just once. Source material: PBMCs or T cells enriched from blood (not recorded which). The receptors here all came from a woman younger than 35 with acute COVID-19.

The chain couples TRBV7-9 to TRBJ1-2, with D maybe TRBD1 (6 bases). Germline V gives CDR1 SEHNR, CDR2 FQNEAQ (reference sequence). The CDR3 has 14 amino acids. Trimming removed 5 bases from V and 4 bases from J, with 14 bases in between. This CDR3 is CASSPLGAPYGYTF. The CDR3, as DNA: TGTGCCAGCAGCCCTCTGGGGGCTCCCTATGGCTACACCTTC.

This clone has a single count. This chain uses TRBV27 with TRBJ2-1, with 14 nucleotides matching TRBD2. The CDR3 has 16 residues. Trimming removed 4 bases from V and 9 bases from J; junction bases left unmatched: 8. Per germline, CDR1 MNHEY and CDR2 SMNVEV (reference sequence). The CDR3 sequence is CASSSRLAGGQAEQFF. The DNA for the CDR3 is TGTGCCAGCAGTTCTCGACTAGCGGGAGGGCAGGCTGAGCAGTTCTTC.

The V call is TRBV4-1, the J call TRBJ1-5, with TRBD1 identical over 7 bases. V trimming: 1 base; J trimming: 2 bases; junction bases outside the gene matches: 20. Germline V CDR1 and CDR2: MGHRA, YSYEKL. This CDR3 contains 21 residues. DNA of the CDR3: TGCGCCAGCAGCCAAGGGATATGGACAGGCCCTAACACGTTGGGCAATCAGCCCCAGCATTTT. Its translation is CASSQGIWTGPNTLGNQPQHF.

This chain connects TRBV3-1 (or the pseudogene TRBV3-2) to TRBJ2-2, with TRBD2 as a possible D gene (6 bases). The CDR3 is 14 amino acids. Per germline, CDR1 LGHDT and CDR2 YNNKEL (reference sequence). Trimming took 0 bases from V and 6 from J, leaving 8 bases between them. This CDR3 is CASSQEWGAGELFF. DNA of the CDR3: TGTGCCAGCAGCCAAGAGTGGGGGGCCGGGGAGCTGTTTTTT.

The rearrangement links TRBV11-2 to TRBJ2-6, with a weak D call TRBD1 (6 bases). Trimming left V 6 bases short and J 10 bases short, with 28 bases between. The CDR3 length is 18 residues. Per the germline V gene, CDR1 is SGHAT and CDR2 is FQNNGV. The CDR3 sequence is CASRSIRDNHLVPNVLTF. CDR3 nucleotides: TGTGCCAGCAGATCAATCCGGGACAATCATTTGGTCCCTAACGTCCTGACTTTC. Using reference TRBV11-2 and TRBJ2-6 for the parts outside the CDR3, the full variable domain is EAGVAQSPRYKIIEKRQSVAFWCNPISGHATLYWYQQILGQGPKLLIQFQNNGVVDDSQLPKDRFSAERLKGVDSTLKIQPAKLEDSAVYLCASRSIRDNHLVPNVLTFGAGSRLTVL.

CDR3 protein: CASSDVQRSSYNEQFF. The CDR3 nucleotides are TGTGCCAGCAGTGACGTCCAGCGAAGCTCCTACAATGAGCAGTTCTTC. V and J are TRBV6-4 and TRBJ2-1; no reliable D call. CDR1 MRHNA and CDR2 SNTAGT come from the germline V gene. V dropped 2 bases and J dropped 0 bases, with 11 bases sitting between them. The CDR3 contains 16 residues.

The chain is built from TRBV19 and TRBJ2-7; TRBD1 is a possible D gene (6 bases). The CDR3 length is 12 residues. V lost 4 bases and J 5 bases, leaving 9 bases between the germline ends. Germline loops: CDR1 LNHDA, CDR2 SQIVND (reference sequence). In DNA form, the CDR3 reads TGTGCCAGTAGTACCTCAGGGGACGAGCAGTACTTC. Encoded protein: CASSTSGDEQYF.

The chain has TRBV27 and TRBJ1-2; TRBD1 is a possible D gene (5 bases). The V gene's germline CDR1 is MNHEY and CDR2 SMNVEV (reference sequence). CDR3 length: 12 residues. Trimming took 8 bases from V and 4 from J, leaving 11 bases between them. CDR3 residues: CASRGAGYGYTF. The CDR3 nucleotides are TGTGCCAGCCGCGGGGCAGGCTATGGCTACACCTTC.

This rearrangement joins TRBV27 to TRBJ1-4; 7 bases align to TRBD1. V trimming: 3 bases; J trimming: 8 bases; junction bases outside the gene matches: 15. This CDR3 is 17 amino acids long. CDR1 and CDR2 from the germline V gene are MNHEY and SMNVEV (reference sequence). The CDR3 region has the DNA TGTGCCAGCAGTTTGACAGGGACATCTAGCGCGGGAGAAAAACTGTTTTTT. Its protein is CASSLTGTSSAGEKLFF.

This clone was seen just once. This chain joins TRBV12-5 and TRBJ1-1, with D perhaps TRBD1 (5 bases). CDR1 and CDR2 (germline): LGHNT, FRNRAP. V shed 0 bases and J shed 7 bases, with 12 bases lying between them. The CDR3 runs 14 residues. The CDR3 region is CASGLVPQQGEAFF. CDR3 nucleotides: TGTGCTAGTGGTTTGGTACCCCAGCAGGGTGAAGCTTTCTTT.

The chain carries TRBV18 and TRBJ1-1; 10 bases are a match to TRBD1. From germline, CDR1 is KGHSH and CDR2 LQKENI. There are 13 residues in the CDR3. V lost 6 bases to trimming and J lost 6 bases; unmatched junction nucleotides: 4. As DNA, the CDR3 is TGTGCCAGCTCGACCGGGACAGGGGCTGAAGCTTTCTTT. Its protein is CASSTGTGAEAFF.

The J gene is TRBJ2-3, the V gene TRBV19, with 11 bases identical to TRBD2. V shed 9 bases, J shed 2 bases, and the junction held 4 bases outside the gene matches. This CDR3 region has 14 residues. The germline V gene encodes CDR1 LNHDA and CDR2 SQIVND (reference sequence). The CDR3 nucleotides are TGTGCCAGCGGACTAGCGGGCCCCACAGATACGCAGTATTTT. Amino acid sequence: CASGLAGPTDTQYF.

The chain has TRBV4-2 and TRBJ2-1; TRBD2 matches at 10 bases. The V gene end was trimmed by 4 bases and the J gene end by 4 bases; junction bases not matched to a gene: 10. The CDR3 loop spans 17 amino acids. The germline gives CDR1 LGHNA, CDR2 YNFKEQ. The CDR3 nucleotides read TGTGCCAGCAGCCCTACCATAGCGGGGGGTTTGTACAATGAGCAGTTCTTC. This translates into CASSPTIAGGLYNEQFF.

The chain has TRBV18 and TRBJ1-1, with TRBD1 as a possible D gene (5 bases). This CDR3 is 15 amino acids long. Germline CDR1 KGHSH, CDR2 LQKENI. V lost 3 bases and J lost 1, with 12 bases in between. The CDR3 loop is CASSPTTRENTEAFF. CDR3 DNA sequence: TGTGCCAGCTCACCGACGACCAGGGAGAACACTGAAGCTTTCTTT. Filled out from reference TRBV18 and TRBJ1-1, the complete variable domain reads NAGVMQNPRHLVRRRGQEARLRCSPMKGHSHVYWYRQLPEEGLKFMVYLQKENIIDESGMPKERFSAEFPKEGPSILRIQQVVRGDSAAYFCASSPTTRENTEAFFGQGTRLTVV.

The chain has TRBV6-6 and TRBJ2-7; 9 bases map to TRBD1. Looked up from germline, CDR1 is MNHNY and CDR2 is SVGAGI (reference sequence). CDR3 length: 16 residues. The trim removed 3 bases at V and 3 bases at J, leaving 9 bases unmatched. For the CDR3, the DNA is TGTGCCAGCAGTTATTCGGACAGGGGAGTTTACTACGAGCAGTACTTC. This sequence encodes CASSYSDRGVYYEQYF.

J is TRBJ2-1 and V is TRBV5-1, with 8 nucleotides matching TRBD1. Trimming removed 5 bases from V and 7 bases from J; junction bases left unmatched: 8. Germline lookup yields CDR1 SGHRS and CDR2 YFSETQ. The CDR3 sequence is 14 residues long. CDR3 sequence: CASSHDRGGNEQFF. CDR3 sequence (DNA): TGCGCCAGCAGTCACGACAGGGGAGGAAATGAGCAGTTCTTC.

V gene TRBV10-3 combines with J gene TRBJ2-3, with D maybe TRBD2 (6 bases). In germline, CDR1 is ENHRY, CDR2 SYGVKD. Trimming cost V 1 base and J 2 bases, with 13 bases left between them. The CDR3 is 16 amino acids. CDR3 protein: CAISEFGTENTDTQYF. CDR3 in DNA: TGTGCCATCAGTGAGTTCGGGACTGAGAACACAGATACGCAGTATTTT.

The chain joins TRBV12-5 to TRBJ2-7; TRBD1 matches at 10 bases. CDR3 length: 16 amino acids. Germline V gene data show CDR1 as LGHNT and CDR2 as FRNRAP. V was clipped by 0 bases and J by 6 bases; unmatched bases: 8. This CDR3 is CASGLVRRTGGSEQYF. In DNA, the CDR3 is TGTGCTAGTGGTTTGGTACGGAGGACAGGGGGATCCGAGCAGTACTTC.

This chain links TRBV4-3 with TRBJ2-3; D is ambiguous. The CDR3 contains 13 residues. Germline V lookup: CDR1 LGHNA, CDR2 YSLEER. The V end was cut by 3 bases, the J end by 5 bases, with 9 bases between. Here the CDR3 reads CASSQYREDTQYF. In DNA, the CDR3 is TGCGCCAGCAGCCAGTACAGAGAAGATACGCAGTATTTT.

The chain carries TRBV6-5 and TRBJ1-4; possible D gene TRBD1, 5 bases. V lost 2 bases and J lost 1, with 11 bases in between. This CDR3 region has 16 residues. The germline V gene encodes CDR1 MNHEY and CDR2 SVGAGI. CDR3 DNA: TGTGCCAGCAGTTACGGTTGGCAGGGAACTAATGAAAAACTGTTTTTT. This gives the protein CASSYGWQGTNEKLFF.

This clone appeared a few times. A read error may account for a junction end that differs from germline. The chain joins TRBV6-1 to TRBJ2-5; 9 bases map to TRBD1. CDR3 length equals 12 residues. CDR1 and CDR2 (germline): MNHNS, SASEGT. CDR3 coding DNA: TGTGCCAGCAGTGAAATTGGGACAGGGTCGGACTTC. Translated, it gives CASSEIGTGSDF.

The chain is built from TRBV2 and TRBJ2-2; 15 nucleotides line up with TRBD2. CDR3 length: 16 amino acids. Per germline, CDR1 SNHLY and CDR2 FYNNEI. V shed 5 bases and J 8 bases; nucleotides not matched to a gene: 6. The CDR3 is CASSKRTSGGDGELFF. CDR3 in DNA: TGTGCCAGCAGTAAACGGACTAGCGGGGGGGATGGGGAGCTGTTTTTT.

The rearrangement joins TRBV4-1 to TRBJ2-1, with 7 bases matching TRBD2. This CDR3 has 15 amino acids. The germline V gene has CDR1 MGHRA and CDR2 YSYEKL. Unmatched junction bases numbered 10, after V lost 3 bases and J lost 8 bases. The CDR3 bases are TGCGCCAGCAGCCACGGACGTACTAGCGTATATGAGCAGTTCTTC. The encoded protein is CASSHGRTSVYEQFF.